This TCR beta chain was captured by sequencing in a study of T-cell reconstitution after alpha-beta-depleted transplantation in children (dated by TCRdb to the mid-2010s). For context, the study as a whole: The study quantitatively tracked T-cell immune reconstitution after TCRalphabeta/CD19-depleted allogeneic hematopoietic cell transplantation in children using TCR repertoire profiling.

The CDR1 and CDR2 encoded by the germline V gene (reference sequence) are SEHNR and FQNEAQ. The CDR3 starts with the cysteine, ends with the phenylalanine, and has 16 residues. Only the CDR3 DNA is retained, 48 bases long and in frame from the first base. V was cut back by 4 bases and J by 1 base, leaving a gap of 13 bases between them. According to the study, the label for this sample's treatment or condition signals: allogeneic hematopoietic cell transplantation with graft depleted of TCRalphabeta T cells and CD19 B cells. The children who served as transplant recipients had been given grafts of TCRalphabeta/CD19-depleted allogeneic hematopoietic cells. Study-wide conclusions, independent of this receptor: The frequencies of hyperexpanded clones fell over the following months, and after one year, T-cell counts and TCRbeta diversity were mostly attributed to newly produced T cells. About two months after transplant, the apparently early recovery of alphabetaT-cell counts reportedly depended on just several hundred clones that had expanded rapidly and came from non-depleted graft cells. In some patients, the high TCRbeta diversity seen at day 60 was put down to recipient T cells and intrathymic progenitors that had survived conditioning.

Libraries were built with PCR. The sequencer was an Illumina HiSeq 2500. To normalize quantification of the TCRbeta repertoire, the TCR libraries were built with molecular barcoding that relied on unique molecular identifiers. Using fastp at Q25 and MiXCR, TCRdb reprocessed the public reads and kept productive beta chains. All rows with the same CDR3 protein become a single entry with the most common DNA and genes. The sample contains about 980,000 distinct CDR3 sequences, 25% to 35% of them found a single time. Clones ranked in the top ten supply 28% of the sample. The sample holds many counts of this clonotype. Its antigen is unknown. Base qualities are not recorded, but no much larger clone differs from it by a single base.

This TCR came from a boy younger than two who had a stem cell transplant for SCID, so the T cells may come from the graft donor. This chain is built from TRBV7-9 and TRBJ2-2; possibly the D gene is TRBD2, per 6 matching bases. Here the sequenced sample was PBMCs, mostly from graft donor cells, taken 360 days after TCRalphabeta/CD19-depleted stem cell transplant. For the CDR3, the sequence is CASSSRTGENTGELFF. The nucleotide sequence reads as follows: TGTGCCAGCAGCTCACGGACGGGAGAGAACACCGGGGAGCTGTTTTTT.